This T cell receptor (beta chain) was recovered during a study of cytomegalovirus exposure and HLA in healthy donors. Study summary: Prior work identified roughly 120 million unique TCR beta sequences in 190 million or so T cells.

Deletions cut 0 bases from V and 3 bases from J, with 13 bases between. The CDR3 is made up of 15 amino acids. Germline loops: CDR1 SGDLS, CDR2 YYNGEE. 60 Vbeta and 13 Jbeta primers were used in PCR. Sequencing used immunoSEQ multiplex PCR; TCRdb keeps in-frame clones, though not all of them. The table lists about 93,000 clones, roughly 67% of them singletons. The V gene is TRBV9, the J gene TRBJ2-7, with a weak D call TRBD2 (5 bases). The source material was PBMCs. The origin of this receptor is a boy under 18 in good health and CMV-seropositive. The CDR3 bases are TGTGCCAGCAGCGTAGCTGACGGGGAATTCTACGAGCAGTACTTC. This encodes CASSVADGEFYEQYF.